The sequence of this T cell receptor beta chain was determined in a study of T cell responses to AZD1222 COVID-19 vaccine. The study's findings and limits: Spike-wide coverage was observed for vaccine-associated CD4 TCRs, with dominant responses at 160-218 and 743-854. Repertoire sampling happened only post peak T cell response.

Produced via immunoSEQ multiplex PCR; TCRdb's table is partial and in-frame only. The sample consists of over 100,000 clones, approximately 93% of them appearing once. This CDR3 spans 12 amino acids. V was cut by 0 bases and J by 6 bases, with 4 bases left in between. Germline V gene data show CDR1 as SGHRS and CDR2 as YFSETQ. In regard to this clone: Its antigen remains unknown.

The J gene is TRBJ2-4, the V gene TRBV5-1; no clear D gene. This specimen was peripheral blood, taken on day 0 of AZD1222 vaccination. The clonotype was recovered from an adult in good health. As DNA, the CDR3 is TGCGCCAGCAGCTTGGGGGGAAACATTCAGTACTTC. It is translated as CASSLGGNIQYF. The entire variable domain, with the rest obtained from reference TRBV5-1 and TRBJ2-4, is as follows: KAGVTQTPRYLIKTRGQQVTLSCSPISGHRSVSWYQQTPGQGLQFLFEYFSETQRNKGNFPGRFSGRQFSNSRSEMNVSTLELGDSALYLCASSLGGNIQYFGAGTRLSVL.